The clone carrying this T cell receptor (beta chain) showed up just a few times. Its specificity is not known. Among all donors, each was a healthy Caucasian. This sample is part of a study of identical twins. Study results and caveats: Potential partial confounding of zero-insertion analyses by invariant MAIT and iNKT cells was noted. Memory repertoires lacked the insertion deficit that abundant cord blood beta clonotypes showed.

MiXCR was run by TCRdb on the 5' RACE reads, yielding one entry per CDR3 protein. In the table there are 400,000 to 500,000 distinct CDR3 sequences, under 20% of which are singletons. Looked up from germline, CDR1 is LGHNT and CDR2 is FRNRAP. Between the trimmed V and J ends, which lost 7 bases and 3 bases, there was a span of 16 bases. CDR3 size: 14 residues. The sequencing sample was made of naive T cells sorted from blood. The clonotype originates from a man between 45 and 60 years old in good health. The chain uses TRBV12-5 and TRBJ2-7; D remains ambiguous. The CDR3 DNA reads as TGTGCTAGTGTCTTAATGCGGCCAAGCTACGAGCAGTACTTC. Amino acid sequence: CASVLMRPSYEQYF.